One and the same sample provided the 8 T cell receptor beta chains below, sequenced in a study of PD-1 blockade in mismatch repair-deficient tumors. TCRdb keeps only in-frame clones here, not all; method: immunoSEQ multiplex PCR. The table includes some 120,000 clones, about nine tenths detected once. The sample here was peripheral blood, taken 72 weeks after starting pembrolizumab. Source of these receptors: an adult with mismatch repair-deficient cancer.

This clone was counted a few times. This chain links TRBV28 with TRBJ2-7; TRBD1 aligns across 7 bases. V shed 5 bases and J 4 bases; nucleotides not matched to a gene: 8. The germline gives CDR1 MDHEN, CDR2 SYDVKM. The CDR3 length is 14 residues. The CDR3 nucleotides read TGTGCCAGCAGTCCCCAGGGGACAGAATACGAGCAGTACTTC. It encodes CASSPQGTEYEQYF.

This clone has just one count. The chain carries TRBV9 and TRBJ1-3; 12 bases are a match to TRBD1. V was pared by 3 bases and J by 2 bases, with 6 bases of the junction left unmatched. This CDR3 has 17 amino acids. Germline V gene data show CDR1 as SGDLS and CDR2 as YYNGEE. The CDR3 loop is CASSEGGQGAPGNTIYF. The CDR3 DNA reads as TGTGCCAGCAGCGAGGGGGGACAGGGGGCCCCTGGAAACACCATATATTTT.

The chain employs TRBV11-2 and TRBJ2-5, with TRBD2 matching 12 bases. This CDR3 contains 16 residues. Per the germline V gene, CDR1 is SGHAT and CDR2 is FQNNGV. V lost 5 bases, J lost 1 base, and 5 bases stayed unmatched. The DNA of the CDR3 is TGTGCCAGCAGCCTAACTAGCGGGAGGCCCCAAGAGACCCAGTACTTC. This gives the protein CASSLTSGRPQETQYF.

The gene calls are TRBV6-6 and TRBJ2-5, with 7 bases that match TRBD1. This CDR3 has 16 amino acids. Germline-derived CDR1 and CDR2 are MNHNY and SVGAGI (reference sequence). V dropped 2 bases and J dropped 1; count of bases not matched to a gene: 7. The CDR3 loop reads CASSYLTQGSQETQYF. The CDR3 nucleotides read TGTGCCAGCAGTTACCTCACACAGGGGAGCCAAGAGACCCAGTACTTC.

The chain has TRBV11-1 and TRBJ2-7; D unresolved. Trimming cost V 1 base and J 4 bases, with 11 bases left between them. The CDR3 totals 14 residues. Germline CDR1 and CDR2: SGHAT and FQDESV (reference sequence). The CDR3: CASSLGPSLYEQYF. The CDR3, as DNA: TGTGCCAGCAGCTTAGGACCCTCTTTGTACGAGCAGTACTTC.

The rearrangement links TRBV4-3 to TRBJ2-7; perhaps TRBD2 as D (5 bases). The CDR3 covers 13 residues. CDR1 LGHNA and CDR2 YSLEER come from the germline V gene. V dropped 0 bases and J dropped 4 bases, with 7 bases sitting between them. The CDR3: CASSQDWEYEQYF. As DNA, the CDR3 is TGCGCCAGCAGCCAAGACTGGGAGTACGAGCAGTACTTC.

The genes are TRBV5-1 and TRBJ2-1; D may be TRBD1 (6 bases). Trimming shortened V by 0 bases and J by 5 bases, and 9 bases separated the two germline ends. Germline V gene data show CDR1 as SGHRS and CDR2 as YFSETQ. The CDR3 has 14 residues. CDR3 coding DNA: TGCGCCAGCAGCTTGGAGGGGACAAACAATGAGCAGTTCTTC. Translation: CASSLEGTNNEQFF.

This chain links TRBV9 with TRBJ2-1; TRBD2 agrees at 11 bases. Germline V gene lookup returns CDR1 SGDLS and CDR2 YYNGEE. The CDR3 runs 13 residues. Unmatched junction bases numbered 2, after V lost 4 bases and J lost 8 bases. CDR3 loop: CASSTSGSYEQFF. CDR3 in DNA: TGTGCCAGCAGCACTAGCGGGAGCTATGAGCAGTTCTTC.